These T cell receptor beta chains were read from a single sample in a study of blood T cells in healthy people across ages. TCRdb reanalysed the 5' RACE reads using MiXCR and keeps one entry per CDR3 protein. This repertoire shows about 640,000 distinct CDR3 sequences, 58% found once; its top ten account for 30% to 45%. Sequenced: blood. The receptors originated from a man in his sixties in good health. Both conserved end residues are part of each CDR3. The D gene is left open where the match is weak. Where a row states a size, it is once, few, many or the class of an expanded clone; other rows omit it.

>TRBV14|TRBD1|many|TRBJ1-5
TGTGCCAGCAGCCAAGTTGAGGGGCTCCGGGACAGCAAAGAAGTGTGCAATCAGCCCCAGCATTTT
CASSQVEGLRDSKEVCNQPQHF
>TRBV10-3|-|-|TRBJ1-2
TGTGCCATCAGTGAGAGAGCCTCCGGGGACTATGGCTACACCTTC
CAISERASGDYGYTF
>TRBV6-2/TRBV6-3|TRBD2|-|TRBJ2-1
TGTGCCAGCAGTTACGAACTAGCGGGGTACAATGAGCAGTTCTTC
CASSYELAGYNEQFF
>TRBV5-1|TRBD1|-|TRBJ1-1
TGCGCCAGCAGCTTGGAGCCCAGGGGGCTCGGGGTCACTGAAGCTTTCTTT
CASSLEPRGLGVTEAFF
>TRBV5-1|TRBD2|-|TRBJ2-1
TGCGCCAGCAGCTCCTCGACTAGCGGGGGGGCCGGACGTGGGCAGTTCTTC
CASSSSTSGGAGRGQFF
>TRBV12-5|-|-|TRBJ1-2
TGTGCTAGTGGTTTGGGTACGGGGTCGAATGGCTACACCTTC
CASGLGTGSNGYTF
>TRBV20-1|-|once|TRBJ1-2
TGCAGTGCTAGCCCCGGGACGCACTATGGCTACACCTTC
CSASPGTHYGYTF
>TRBV9|-|few|TRBJ2-1
TGTGCCAGCAGCGTAGGAGGGGGGGCGCACCTTGAGCAGTTCTTC
CASSVGGGAHLEQFF
>TRBV20-1|-|-|TRBJ2-7
TGCAGTGCTAGACAAGCTCTCACGGCTTACGAGCAGTACTTC
CSARQALTAYEQYF
>TRBV29-1|-|-|TRBJ1-1
TGCAGCGTAGCCCAGATGAACACTGAAGTTTTCTTT
CSVAQMNTEVFF
>TRBV15|-|-|TRBJ1-6
TGTGCCACCAGCAGAGATTCAGGGGTTTTTCGGGGAGCTAATTCACCCCTCCACTTT
CATSRDSGVFRGANSPLHF
>TRBV24-1|-|-|TRBJ2-1
TGTGCCACCAGTGCCTCCGGGGCAGGGGCCTACAATGAGCAGTTCTTC
CATSASGAGAYNEQFF
>TRBV3-1|-|-|TRBJ2-7
TGTGCCAGCAGCCAAGAGGGTCATAGCTCCTACGAGCAGTACTTC
CASSQEGHSSYEQYF
>TRBV20-1|-|-|TRBJ2-5
TGCAGTGCTTTTAGGCCCGCGGGCCAAGAGACCCAGTACTTC
CSAFRPAGQETQYF
>TRBV21-1|-|-|TRBJ1-1
TGTGCCAGCAGCCCACGGCGTGAAGCTTTCTTT
CASSPRREAFF
>TRBV7-9|TRBD2|-|TRBJ2-7
TGTGCCAGCAGCTTAGGAGGACTAGCGGGTGCTTACGAGCAGTACTTC
CASSLGGLAGAYEQYF
>TRBV7-9|TRBD1|-|TRBJ1-6
TGTGCCAGCAGTGACCGCCAGGGACAGGTTGGATCACCCCTCCACTTT
CASSDRQGQVGSPLHF
>TRBV4-1|-|-|TRBJ1-6
TGCGCCAGCAGCCAAGTCCCTACGACGAGCTCCTATAATTCACCCCTCCACTTT
CASSQVPTTSSYNSPLHF
>TRBV24-1|TRBD1|-|TRBJ1-5
TGTGCCACCAGTCCCGGGACAGGGGGCGGCGGCAATCAGCCCCAGCATTTT
CATSPGTGGGGNQPQHF
>TRBV5-5|TRBD2|few|TRBJ2-3
TGTGCCAGCAGCTTGGTAATGGGAGGGACCACAGATACGCAGTATTTT
CASSLVMGGTTDTQYF
>TRBV2|TRBD1|few|TRBJ1-2
TGTGCCACCGGACAGGGAGGGGACTATGGCTACACCTTC
CATGQGGDYGYTF
>TRBV5-1|-|-|TRBJ2-3
TGCGCCAGCAGCTTGGGAGGCGAGGCAGATACGCAGTATTTT
CASSLGGEADTQYF
>TRBV7-2|-|few|TRBJ2-1
TGTGCCAGCAGCTTAGTTGCGGGGGCCTCCTACAATGAGCAGTTCTTC
CASSLVAGASYNEQFF
>TRBV6-2/TRBV6-3|-|-|TRBJ2-7
TGTGCCAGCAGTTCAATTATCGACGAGCAGTACTTC
CASSSIIDEQYF
>TRBV28|TRBD2|-|TRBJ2-1
TGTGCCAGCAGTTTTGGCCGGGGGGGCCTTGAGCAGTTCTTC
CASSFGRGGLEQFF
>TRBV20-1|-|-|TRBJ2-7
TGCAGTGCTAGAGATGGGGGGACAGCCTCCTACGAGCAGTACTTC
CSARDGGTASYEQYF
>TRBV5-1|-|few|TRBJ1-1
TGCGCCAGCAGCTTGGACAGGGTGAACACTGAAGCTTTCTTT
CASSLDRVNTEAFF
>TRBV2|-|few|TRBJ1-3
TGTGCCAGCAGTGCCCTACGGACGGGTGCGAACACCATATATTTT
CASSALRTGANTIYF
>TRBV20-1|TRBD2|few|TRBJ2-7
TGCAGTGCTGCAAAGCCAACGGGAGGCTCCTACGAGCAGTACTTC
CSAAKPTGGSYEQYF
>TRBV4-1|TRBD2|few|TRBJ2-5
TGCGCCAGCAGCCAAGATGGGACTAGTGGATCCCAGTACTTC
CASSQDGTSGSQYF
>TRBV15|-|-|TRBJ2-5
TGTGCCACCAGCAGAGGAGGGGACGGAGAGACCCAGTACTTC
CATSRGGDGETQYF
>TRBV29-1|-|few|TRBJ2-4
TGCAGCGTTGAACGCCAGGGAGTAGCCAAAAACATTCAGTACTTC
CSVERQGVAKNIQYF
>TRBV6-5|-|-|TRBJ1-2
TGTGCCAGCAACCGGGACGACACTAACTATGGCTACACCTTC
CASNRDDTNYGYTF
>TRBV12-3/TRBV12-4|TRBD1|-|TRBJ1-2
TGTGCCAGCAGCCGTGGACAGGGTGCTGGCTACACCTTC
CASSRGQGAGYTF
>TRBV4-2|-|-|TRBJ2-5
TGTGCCAGCAGCCACCACCAAGAGACCCAGTACTTC
CASSHHQETQYF
>TRBV5-1|-|once|TRBJ2-5
TGCGCCAGCAGCTTGGCCGAGGGGCGGTCGGAGACCCAGTACTTC
CASSLAEGRSETQYF
>TRBV5-6|TRBD2|-|TRBJ2-7
TGTGCCAGCAGCATGCTAGCGGGGGGGACCTACGAGCAGTACTTC
CASSMLAGGTYEQYF
>TRBV27|TRBD2|-|TRBJ2-7
TGTGCCAGCATGACGGGGCTAGCGGGGGGGCACGAGCAGTACTTC
CASMTGLAGGHEQYF
>TRBV6-1|-|-|TRBJ1-2
TGTGCCAGCATAAGCCTAGGCTATGGCTACACCTTC
CASISLGYGYTF
>TRBV2|-|-|TRBJ1-2
TGTGCCGTCAGTGAAGTCAGGGCGCGGGGCTACACCTTC
CAVSEVRARGYTF